The T cell receptor beta chain under discussion was sequenced for a study of T cells in Graves' hyperthyroidism and ophthalmopathy. Broader study findings: Most thyroid clonotypes expanded above 0.001 were also detected in blood. A model of 13 V-J pairs discriminated ophthalmopathy from stable hyperthyroidism.

This clonotype appeared many times. What it recognizes is unknown. Germline V CDR1 and CDR2: SGHVS, FQNEAQ. The CDR3 loop spans 13 amino acids. Deletions cut 3 bases from V and 7 bases from J, with 13 bases between. TCR beta CDR3 regions were amplified from RNA transcripts. First-round RT-PCR with HTBI primers amplified the TCR CDR3 region. TCRdb re-analysed the multiplex PCR reads in MiXCR, keeping a single row per CDR3 protein. The table shows 600,000 to 650,000 distinct CDR3 sequences, with around 15% occurring only once. Diagnostic assessment was based on clinical symptoms, serum thyroxine and TRAb, thyroid ultrasound and orbital computed tomography. This sample holds PBMCs from about 10 ml fresh peripheral blood.

Material for sequencing was blood. The chain recombines TRBV7-8 with TRBJ2-7, with D perhaps TRBD1 (5 bases). The clonotype comes from a woman aged 30 to 39 with Graves' hyperthyroidism. The CDR3, as DNA: TGTGCCAGCAGCTTGGACACAGGCTTGGAGCAGTACTTC. Its protein product is CASSLDTGLEQYF.